This entry lists 6 T cell receptor beta chains sequenced from one sample in a study of cytomegalovirus exposure and HLA in healthy donors. Researchers ran the PCR with 60 Vbeta and 13 Jbeta primers. Here immunoSEQ multiplex PCR was the method, and the copy in TCRdb shows in-frame clones only, minus some. The data show tens of thousands of clones, roughly 82% seen once. The sample comprised PBMCs. The receptors come from a man younger than 40 in good health and CMV-seropositive.

In this sample, this clone turned up a few times. The chain combines TRBV5-5 with TRBJ1-5; 8 bases agree with TRBD1. The V gene's germline CDR1 is SGHKS and CDR2 YYEKEE (reference sequence). V trimming: 1 base; J trimming: 7 bases; junction bases outside the gene matches: 4. The CDR3 has 14 amino acids. CDR3 nucleotides: TGTGCCAGCAGCTTGCGACAGGGGTTCCAGCCCCAGCATTTT. Protein sequence: CASSLRQGFQPQHF.

Only a few counts were recorded for this clone. The chain carries TRBV28 and TRBJ2-1; TRBD2 is a possible D gene (6 bases). This CDR3 spans 16 amino acids. Germline V gene sequence: CDR1 MDHEN, CDR2 SYDVKM. Trimming removed 5 bases from V and 0 bases from J, with 14 bases in between. The CDR3 region is CASSPSANPSYNEQFF. The DNA for the CDR3 is TGTGCCAGCAGTCCTAGCGCAAACCCCTCCTACAATGAGCAGTTCTTC.

In this sample, this clone turned up once. This chain links TRBV19 with TRBJ2-2; D perhaps matches TRBD1 (5 bases). The CDR3 runs 17 residues. V was clipped by 1 base and J by 6 bases, with 18 bases between them. CDR1 and CDR2 (germline): LNHDA, SQIVND (reference sequence). The CDR3: CASSIGGGRLVAGELFF. In DNA, the CDR3 is TGTGCCAGTAGTATAGGGGGCGGCAGATTGGTCGCCGGGGAGCTGTTTTTT.

The chain couples TRBV29-1 to TRBJ2-5, with 10 bases aligning to TRBD2. The CDR3 is 13 amino acids. Germline values: CDR1 SQVTM, CDR2 ANQGSEA. V lost 6 bases, J lost 4 bases, and 5 bases stayed unmatched. The CDR3, as DNA: TGCAGCGTGCGGACTAGCGGAGGAGAGACCCAGTACTTC. Translated, it gives CSVRTSGGETQYF.

J is TRBJ2-5 and V is TRBV7-9, with D perhaps matching TRBD2 (6 bases). V lost 8 bases and J lost 6, with 13 bases in between. The length of the CDR3 is 12 residues. Germline CDR1 reads SEHNR; CDR2 reads FQNEAQ (reference sequence). The CDR3: CASSDGGQTQYF. The CDR3 bases are TGTGCCAGCTCCGATGGAGGGCAGACCCAGTACTTC.

The CDR3 loop reads CASSLDRIRSYTF. CDR3 nucleotides: TGTGCCAGCAGCTTGGACAGGATTAGAAGCTACACCTTC. The chain uses TRBV7-2 and TRBJ1-2; 7 bases are shared with TRBD1. Unmatched junction bases numbered 7, after V lost 3 bases and J lost 9 bases. The CDR3 sequence is 13 residues long. CDR1 is SGHTA, CDR2 FQGNSA, per germline.